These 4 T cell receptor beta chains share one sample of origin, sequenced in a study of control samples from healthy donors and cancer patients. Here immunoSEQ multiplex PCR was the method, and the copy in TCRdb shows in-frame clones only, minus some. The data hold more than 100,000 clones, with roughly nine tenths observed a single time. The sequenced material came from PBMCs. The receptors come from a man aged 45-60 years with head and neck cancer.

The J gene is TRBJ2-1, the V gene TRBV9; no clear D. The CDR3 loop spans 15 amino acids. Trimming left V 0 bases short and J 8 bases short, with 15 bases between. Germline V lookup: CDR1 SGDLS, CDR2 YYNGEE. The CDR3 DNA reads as TGTGCCAGCAGCGTAGTTCTAACGAACATGGATGAGCAGTTCTTC. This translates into CASSVVLTNMDEQFF.

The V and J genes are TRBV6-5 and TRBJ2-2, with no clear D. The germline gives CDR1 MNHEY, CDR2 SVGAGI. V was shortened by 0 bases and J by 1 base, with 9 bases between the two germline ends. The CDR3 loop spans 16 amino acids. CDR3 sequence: CASSYSPRKNTGELFF. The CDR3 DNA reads TGTGCCAGCAGTTACTCGCCCAGAAAGAACACCGGGGAGCTGTTTTTT.

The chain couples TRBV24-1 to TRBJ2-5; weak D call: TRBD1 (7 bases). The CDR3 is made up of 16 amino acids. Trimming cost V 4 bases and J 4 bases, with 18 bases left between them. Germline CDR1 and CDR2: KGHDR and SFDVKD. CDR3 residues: CATSESYRGAGETQYF. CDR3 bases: TGTGCCACCAGTGAGTCCTACAGGGGAGCGGGAGAGACCCAGTACTTC.

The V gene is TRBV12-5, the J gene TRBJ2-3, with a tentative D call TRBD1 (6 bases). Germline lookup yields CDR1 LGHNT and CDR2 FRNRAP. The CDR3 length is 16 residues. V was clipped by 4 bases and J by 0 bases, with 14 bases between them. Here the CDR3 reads CASGSDSSFSTDTQYF. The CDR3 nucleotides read TGTGCTAGTGGTTCGGACAGTTCTTTTAGCACAGATACGCAGTATTTT.